A selection of T cell receptor beta chains follows, all from one sample in a study of blood T cell repertoires in COVID-19. Produced via immunoSEQ multiplex PCR; TCRdb's table is partial and in-frame only. The sample contains over 60,000 clones, around 91% of which appear only once. Sequencing was done on a sample of peripheral blood. Every receptor here comes from a man in his fifties with acute or convalescent COVID-19. Each CDR3 is given with its conserved first and last residue. Fields, in order: CDR3 protein, CDR3 DNA, clone size, V gene, J gene, D gene. A D gene is named only where the DNA matches it firmly. A row's size may be missing; if present it is once, few, many or a size class.

cdr3_aa: CASKDSPEKLFF; cdr3_nt: TGTGCCAGCAAAGACAGCCCTGAAAAACTGTTTTTT; clone_size: NA; v_call: TRBV19; j_call: TRBJ1-4; d_call: NA
cdr3_aa: CASSPPISTEAFF; cdr3_nt: TGTGCCAGCAGCCCCCCTATAAGCACTGAAGCTTTCTTT; clone_size: NA; v_call: TRBV11-2; j_call: TRBJ1-1; d_call: NA
cdr3_aa: CASSLAQASTYGYTF; cdr3_nt: TGCGCCAGCAGCTTGGCGCAGGCGAGTACCTATGGCTACACCTTC; clone_size: NA; v_call: TRBV5-1; j_call: TRBJ1-2; d_call: NA
cdr3_aa: CAWSTGQGGTEAFF; cdr3_nt: TGTGCCTGGAGTACGGGACAGGGAGGCACTGAAGCTTTCTTT; clone_size: NA; v_call: TRBV30; j_call: TRBJ1-1; d_call: TRBD1
cdr3_aa: CASSLGDRDNSPLHF; cdr3_nt: TGTGCCAGCAGCCTGGGGGACAGGGATAATTCACCCCTCCACTTT; clone_size: NA; v_call: TRBV5-6; j_call: TRBJ1-6; d_call: TRBD1
cdr3_aa: CASSPGQGQTEAFF; cdr3_nt: TGCGCCAGCAGCCCCGGACAGGGGCAGACTGAAGCTTTCTTT; clone_size: NA; v_call: TRBV5-1; j_call: TRBJ1-1; d_call: TRBD1
cdr3_aa: CASIGQGDTEAFF; cdr3_nt: TGTGCCAGCATAGGCCAGGGCGACACTGAAGCTTTCTTT; clone_size: NA; v_call: TRBV6-5; j_call: TRBJ1-1; d_call: NA
cdr3_aa: CASSPSNLGWVLEQYF; cdr3_nt: TGTGCCAGCAGCCCGTCCAACCTCGGGTGGGTTCTCGAGCAGTACTTC; clone_size: NA; v_call: TRBV7-2; j_call: TRBJ2-7; d_call: NA
cdr3_aa: CASSSKPGSYSTNEKLFF; cdr3_nt: TGTGCCAGCAGCTCGAAACCGGGGAGCTATTCAACTAATGAAAAACTGTTTTTT; clone_size: NA; v_call: TRBV7-9; j_call: TRBJ1-4; d_call: NA
cdr3_aa: CASSNGQGFYNEQFF; cdr3_nt: TGTGCCAGTAGTAACGGACAGGGGTTCTACAATGAGCAGTTCTTC; clone_size: NA; v_call: TRBV19; j_call: TRBJ2-1; d_call: TRBD1
cdr3_aa: CASNLGTANTEAFF; cdr3_nt: TGTGCCAGCAACCTCGGGACAGCTAACACTGAAGCTTTCTTT; clone_size: NA; v_call: TRBV5-6; j_call: TRBJ1-1; d_call: TRBD1
cdr3_aa: CASSFYTSGTGELFF; cdr3_nt: TGTGCCAGCAGCTTCTACACTAGCGGCACCGGGGAGCTGTTTTTT; clone_size: few; v_call: TRBV5-5; j_call: TRBJ2-2; d_call: TRBD2
cdr3_aa: CASSPPRGLAGYETQYF; cdr3_nt: TGTGCCAGCTCACCACCAAGGGGACTAGCGGGATATGAGACCCAGTACTTC; clone_size: NA; v_call: TRBV18; j_call: TRBJ2-5; d_call: TRBD2
cdr3_aa: CASSYTGGLGGNTIYF; cdr3_nt: TGTGCCAGCAGCTATACAGGGGGCTTGGGAGGAAACACCATATATTTT; clone_size: NA; v_call: TRBV7-8; j_call: TRBJ1-3; d_call: TRBD1
cdr3_aa: CASSYFRLREQYF; cdr3_nt: TGTGCCAGCAGCTACTTTCGCCTCCGGGAGCAGTACTTC; clone_size: NA; v_call: TRBV11-2; j_call: TRBJ2-7; d_call: NA